This TCR beta chain stems from a study of beta chain features in type 1 diabetes. Study findings and constraints: Type 1 diabetes patients had TCRB CDR3s that were shorter (moderately but significantly so) in all four CD4+ subsets. Naive, central memory and Treg TCRB repertoires appeared more alike in patients than in healthy donors.

A few counts support this clone. As yet, its antigen is unknown. The ends were cut back, 4 bases at V and 3 bases at J, with 10 bases in the middle. This CDR3 spans 13 amino acids. The germline V gene encodes CDR1 SGDLS and CDR2 YYNGEE. Every bit of the isolated RNA underwent reverse transcription, so sequencing read expressed TCRB transcripts. Clones were sequenced by immunoSEQ multiplex PCR, and TCRdb holds only the in-frame ones, with some missing. The data show 250,000 to 350,000 clones, with about 13% seen just once and 0.017% held by the top ten. J is TRBJ1-1 and V is TRBV9, with D perhaps TRBD1 (5 bases). This receptor was identified in a man between 25 and 39 years old with type 1 diabetes. Sequencing input: naive CD4+ T cells from blood. In nucleotides, the CDR3 is TGTGCCAGCAGCCCAGGAGGGGACACTGAAGCTTTCTTT. Translated, it gives CASSPGGDTEAFF. The full variable domain, completed using reference TRBV9 and TRBJ1-1, is DSGVTQTPKHLITATGQRVTLRCSPRSGDLSVYWYQQSLDQGLQFLIQYYNGEERAKGNILERFSAQQFPDLHSELNLSSLELGDSALYFCASSPGGDTEAFFGQGTRLTVV.